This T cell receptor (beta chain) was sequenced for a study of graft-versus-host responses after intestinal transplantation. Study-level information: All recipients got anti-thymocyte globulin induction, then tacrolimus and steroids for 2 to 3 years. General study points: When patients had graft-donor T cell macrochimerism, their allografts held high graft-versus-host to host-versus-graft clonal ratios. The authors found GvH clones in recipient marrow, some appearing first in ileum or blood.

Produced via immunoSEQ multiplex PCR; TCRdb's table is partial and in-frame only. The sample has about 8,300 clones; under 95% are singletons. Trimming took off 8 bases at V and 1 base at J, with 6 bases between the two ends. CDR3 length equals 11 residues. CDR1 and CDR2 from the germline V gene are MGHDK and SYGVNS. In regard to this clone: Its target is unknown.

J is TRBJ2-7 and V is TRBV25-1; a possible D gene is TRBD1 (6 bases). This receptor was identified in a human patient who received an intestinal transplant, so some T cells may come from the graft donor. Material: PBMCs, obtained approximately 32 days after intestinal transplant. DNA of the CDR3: TGTGCCAGCGGGACATCCTACGAGCAGTACTTC. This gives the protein CASGTSYEQYF.